This T cell receptor beta chain stems from a study of cytomegalovirus exposure and HLA in healthy donors. The study, taken as a whole, reports: It was reportedly the case that the classifier diagnosed cytomegalovirus status with high specificity and sensitivity.

In the PCR, 60 Vbeta and 13 Jbeta primers were used. Assay used: immunoSEQ multiplex PCR; TCRdb lists only in-frame clones, some missing. The sample includes around 130,000 clones, 75% to 90% of them seen just once. About this clone: The antigen is unknown. The junction departs from the called germline gene at one end, perhaps through a read error.

The CDR3 covers 14 residues. The germline CDR1 and CDR2 sequences are SEHNR and FQNEAQ (reference sequence). The TCR was taken from a woman aged 25 to 39 in good health and CMV-seropositive. Source material: PBMCs. The rearrangement uses TRBV7-9 and TRBJ2-5; TRBD1 might be the D (5 bases). CDR3 sequence: CSSSLVAGQETQYF. In DNA form, the CDR3 reads TGTTCCAGCAGCTTAGTGGCAGGGCAAGAGACCCAGTACTTC.